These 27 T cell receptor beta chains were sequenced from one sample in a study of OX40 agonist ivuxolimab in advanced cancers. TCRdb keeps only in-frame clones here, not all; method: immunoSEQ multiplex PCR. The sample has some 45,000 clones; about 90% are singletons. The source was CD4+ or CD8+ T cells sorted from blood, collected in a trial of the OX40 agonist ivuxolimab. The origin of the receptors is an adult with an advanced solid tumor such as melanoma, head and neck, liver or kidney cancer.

Here the CDR3 reads CASSLQAGGNTGELFF. The CDR3 DNA follows: TGTGCCAGCAGCCTCCAGGCGGGGGGCAACACCGGGGAGCTGTTTTTT. The chain carries TRBV7-6 and TRBJ2-2; 8 bases agree with TRBD2. Germline CDR1 SGHVS, CDR2 FNYEAQ. The ends lost 5 bases at V and 2 bases at J; junction bases unmatched: 7. The CDR3 has 16 residues.

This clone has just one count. The CDR3 spells CASGPLTGKVTGELFF. The CDR3 DNA sequence: TGTGCTAGTGGTCCACTGACAGGGAAGGTAACCGGGGAGCTGTTTTTT. The chain links TRBV12-5 to TRBJ2-2; 7 nucleotides agree with TRBD1. Germline assignment: CDR1 LGHNT and CDR2 FRNRAP. This CDR3 region has 16 residues. Unmatched junction bases numbered 11, after V lost 5 bases and J lost 5 bases.

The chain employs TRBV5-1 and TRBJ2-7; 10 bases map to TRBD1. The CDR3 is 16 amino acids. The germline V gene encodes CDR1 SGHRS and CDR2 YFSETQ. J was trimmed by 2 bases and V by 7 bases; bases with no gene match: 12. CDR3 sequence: CASAPSAGTGAYEQYF. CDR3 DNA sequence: TGCGCCAGCGCCCCCTCGGCCGGGACAGGGGCCTACGAGCAGTACTTC.

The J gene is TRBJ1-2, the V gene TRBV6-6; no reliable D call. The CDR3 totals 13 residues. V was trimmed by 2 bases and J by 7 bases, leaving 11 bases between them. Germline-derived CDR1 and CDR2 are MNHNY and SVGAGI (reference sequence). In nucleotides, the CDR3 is TGTGCCAGCAGTTACGGGGAGGTTGTTGGCTACACCTTC. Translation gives CASSYGEVVGYTF.

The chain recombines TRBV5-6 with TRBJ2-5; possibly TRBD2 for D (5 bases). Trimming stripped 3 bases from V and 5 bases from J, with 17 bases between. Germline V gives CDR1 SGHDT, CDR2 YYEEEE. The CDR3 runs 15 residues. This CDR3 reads CASSSDGISRETQYF. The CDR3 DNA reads TGTGCCAGCAGCTCCGACGGGATAAGTAGGGAGACCCAGTACTTC. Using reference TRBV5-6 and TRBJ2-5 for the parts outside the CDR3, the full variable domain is DAGVTQSPTHLIKTRGQQVTLRCSPKSGHDTVSWYQQALGQGPQFIFQYYEEEERQRGNFPDRFSGHQFPNYSSELNVNALLLGDSALYLCASSSDGISRETQYFGPGTRLLVL.

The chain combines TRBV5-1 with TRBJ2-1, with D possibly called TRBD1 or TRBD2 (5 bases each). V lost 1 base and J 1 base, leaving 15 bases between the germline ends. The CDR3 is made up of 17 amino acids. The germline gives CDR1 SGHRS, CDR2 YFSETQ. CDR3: CASSLLGTILSYNEQFF. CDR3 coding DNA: TGCGCCAGCAGCTTGCTTGGGACGATCCTTTCCTACAATGAGCAGTTCTTC.

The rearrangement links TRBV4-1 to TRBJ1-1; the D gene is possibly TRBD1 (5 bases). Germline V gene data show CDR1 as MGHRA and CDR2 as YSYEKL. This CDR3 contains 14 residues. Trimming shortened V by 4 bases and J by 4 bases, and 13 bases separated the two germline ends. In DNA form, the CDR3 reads TGCGCCAGCAGCCGATTAACGGGGGGCACTGAAGCTTTCTTT. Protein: CASSRLTGGTEAFF.

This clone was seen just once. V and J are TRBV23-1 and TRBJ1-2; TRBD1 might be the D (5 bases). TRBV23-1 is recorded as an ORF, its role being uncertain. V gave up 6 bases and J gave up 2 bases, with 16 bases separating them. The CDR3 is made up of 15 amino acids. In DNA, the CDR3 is TGCGCCAGCAGCCAAGGGGCACAGACCAACTATGGCTACACCTTC. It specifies CASSQGAQTNYGYTF.

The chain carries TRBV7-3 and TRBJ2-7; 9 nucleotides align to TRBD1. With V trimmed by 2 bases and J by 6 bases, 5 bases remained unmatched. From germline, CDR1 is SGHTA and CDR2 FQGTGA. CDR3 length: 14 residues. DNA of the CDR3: TGTGCCAGCAGCTTAGGGGGACAGGGTGGCGAGCAGTACTTC. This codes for CASSLGGQGGEQYF. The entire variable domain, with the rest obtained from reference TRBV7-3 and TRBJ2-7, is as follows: GAGVSQTPSNKVTEKGKYVELRCDPISGHTALYWYRQSLGQGPEFLIYFQGTGAADDSGLPNDRFFAVRPEGSVSTLKIQRTERGDSAVYLCASSLGGQGGEQYFGPGTRLTVT.

CDR3 DNA: TGTGCCAGCAGCTTCCCAGGGGGACGGGACGAGCAGTACTTC. Its protein product is CASSFPGGRDEQYF. The V gene is TRBV5-4, the J gene TRBJ2-7, with 7 bases fitting TRBD1. The CDR3 has 14 amino acids. The V gene end was trimmed by 2 bases and the J gene end by 5 bases; junction bases not matched to a gene: 7. CDR1 SGHNT and CDR2 YYREEE come from the germline V gene (reference sequence).

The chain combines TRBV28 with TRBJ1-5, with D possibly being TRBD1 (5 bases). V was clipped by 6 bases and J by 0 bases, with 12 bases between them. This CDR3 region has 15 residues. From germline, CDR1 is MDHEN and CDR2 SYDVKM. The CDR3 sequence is CASSQDRFSNQPQHF. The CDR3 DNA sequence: TGTGCCAGCAGCCAAGACAGATTTAGCAATCAGCCCCAGCATTTT.

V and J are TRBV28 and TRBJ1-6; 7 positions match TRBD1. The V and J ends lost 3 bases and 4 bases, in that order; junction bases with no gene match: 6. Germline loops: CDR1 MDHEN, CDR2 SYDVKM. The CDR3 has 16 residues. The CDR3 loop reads CASSFRRGQYNSPLHF. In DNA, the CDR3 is TGTGCCAGCAGTTTTAGAAGGGGGCAATATAATTCACCCCTCCACTTT.

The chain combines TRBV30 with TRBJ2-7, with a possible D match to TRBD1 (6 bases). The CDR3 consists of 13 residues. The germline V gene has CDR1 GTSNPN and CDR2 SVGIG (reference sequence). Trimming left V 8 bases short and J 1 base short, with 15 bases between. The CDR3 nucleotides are TGTGCCAGTACAGGGCTGAGGTCCTACGAGCAGTACTTC. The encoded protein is CASTGLRSYEQYF.

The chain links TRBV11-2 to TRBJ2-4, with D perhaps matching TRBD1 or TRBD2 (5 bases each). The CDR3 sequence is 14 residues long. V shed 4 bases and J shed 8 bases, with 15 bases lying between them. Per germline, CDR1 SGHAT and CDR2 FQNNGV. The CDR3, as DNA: TGTGCCAGCAGCTCCAGCGTCCAGGGAGACATTCAGTACTTC. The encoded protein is CASSSSVQGDIQYF.

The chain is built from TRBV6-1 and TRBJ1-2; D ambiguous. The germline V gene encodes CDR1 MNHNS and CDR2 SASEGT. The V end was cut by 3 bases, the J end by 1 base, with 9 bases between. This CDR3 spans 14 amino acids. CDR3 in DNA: TGTGCCAGCAGTGACGCGGTGCTTAACTATGGCTACACCTTC. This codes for CASSDAVLNYGYTF.

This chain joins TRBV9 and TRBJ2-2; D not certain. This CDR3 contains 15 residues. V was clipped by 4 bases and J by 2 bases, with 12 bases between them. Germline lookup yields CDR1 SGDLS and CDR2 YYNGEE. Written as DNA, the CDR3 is TGTGCCAGCAGCCCCCAGGTCACCAACACCGGGGAGCTGTTTTTT. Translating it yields CASSPQVTNTGELFF. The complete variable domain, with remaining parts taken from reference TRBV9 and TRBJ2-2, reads DSGVTQTPKHLITATGQRVTLRCSPRSGDLSVYWYQQSLDQGLQFLIQYYNGEERAKGNILERFSAQQFPDLHSELNLSSLELGDSALYFCASSPQVTNTGELFFGEGSRLTVL.

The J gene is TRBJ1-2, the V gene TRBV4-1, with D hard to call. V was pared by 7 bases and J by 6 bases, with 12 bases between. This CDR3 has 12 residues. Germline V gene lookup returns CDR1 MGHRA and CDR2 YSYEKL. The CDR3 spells CASTGFRDGYTF. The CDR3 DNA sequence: TGCGCCAGCACCGGTTTCCGGGATGGCTACACCTTC.

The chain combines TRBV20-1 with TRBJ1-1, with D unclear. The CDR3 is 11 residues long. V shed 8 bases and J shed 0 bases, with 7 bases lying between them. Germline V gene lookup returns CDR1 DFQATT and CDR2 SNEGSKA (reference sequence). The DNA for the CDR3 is TGCAGTACCCATTTGAACACTGAAGCTTTCTTT. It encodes CSTHLNTEAFF.

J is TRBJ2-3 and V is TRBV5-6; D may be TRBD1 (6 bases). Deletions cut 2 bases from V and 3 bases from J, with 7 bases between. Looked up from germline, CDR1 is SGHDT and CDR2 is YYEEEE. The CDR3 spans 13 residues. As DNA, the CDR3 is TGTGCCAGCAGCTTACAGGGAACAGATACGCAGTATTTT. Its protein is CASSLQGTDTQYF.

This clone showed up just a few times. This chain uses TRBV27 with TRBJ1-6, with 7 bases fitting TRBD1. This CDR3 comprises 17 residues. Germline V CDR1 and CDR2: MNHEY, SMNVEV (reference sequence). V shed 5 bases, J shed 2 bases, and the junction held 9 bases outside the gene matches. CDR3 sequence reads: CASSITTGDPYNSPLHF. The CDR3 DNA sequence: TGTGCCAGCAGTATAACAACAGGGGATCCCTATAATTCACCCCTCCACTTT.

The CDR3 sequence is CASTGTVTDTQYF. In nucleotides, the CDR3 is TGTGCCAGCACCGGGACTGTTACAGATACGCAGTATTTT. This chain joins TRBV7-2 and TRBJ2-3; the D gene is possibly TRBD2 (6 bases). The CDR3 covers 13 residues. The V gene lost 7 bases and the J gene lost 3 bases, with 11 bases spanning the gap. Germline CDR1 and CDR2: SGHTA and FQGNSA.

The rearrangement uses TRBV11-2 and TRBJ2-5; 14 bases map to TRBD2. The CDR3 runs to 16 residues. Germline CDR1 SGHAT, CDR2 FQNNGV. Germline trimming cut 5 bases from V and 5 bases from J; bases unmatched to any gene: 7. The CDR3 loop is CASSRRLAGGLETQYF. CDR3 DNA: TGTGCCAGCAGCCGGAGACTAGCGGGAGGGTTGGAGACCCAGTACTTC.

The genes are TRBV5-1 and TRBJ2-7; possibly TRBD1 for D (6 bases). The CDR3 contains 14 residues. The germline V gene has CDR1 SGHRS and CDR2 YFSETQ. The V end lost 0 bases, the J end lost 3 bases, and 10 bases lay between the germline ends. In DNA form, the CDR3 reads TGCGCCAGCAGCTTGGGGACAGAAAACTACGAGCAGTACTTC. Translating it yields CASSLGTENYEQYF.

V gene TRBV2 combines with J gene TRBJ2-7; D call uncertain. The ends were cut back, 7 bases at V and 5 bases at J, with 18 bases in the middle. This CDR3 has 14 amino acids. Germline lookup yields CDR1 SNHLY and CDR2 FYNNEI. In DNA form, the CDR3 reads TGTGCCAGCAAAATGGAAGGTTTATCGGACGAGCAGTACTTC. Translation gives CASKMEGLSDEQYF.

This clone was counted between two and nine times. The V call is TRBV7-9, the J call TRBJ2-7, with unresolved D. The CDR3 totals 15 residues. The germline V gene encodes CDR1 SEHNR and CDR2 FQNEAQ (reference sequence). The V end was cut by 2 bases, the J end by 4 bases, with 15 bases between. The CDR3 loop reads CASSLYSDVRYEQYF. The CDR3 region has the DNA TGTGCCAGCAGCTTATACTCAGATGTTCGGTACGAGCAGTACTTC.

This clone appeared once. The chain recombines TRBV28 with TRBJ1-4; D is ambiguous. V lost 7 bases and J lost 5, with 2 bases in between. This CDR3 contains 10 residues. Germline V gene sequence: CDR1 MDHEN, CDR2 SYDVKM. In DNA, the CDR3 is TGTGCCAGCATGAATGAAAAACTGTTTTTT. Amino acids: CASMNEKLFF.

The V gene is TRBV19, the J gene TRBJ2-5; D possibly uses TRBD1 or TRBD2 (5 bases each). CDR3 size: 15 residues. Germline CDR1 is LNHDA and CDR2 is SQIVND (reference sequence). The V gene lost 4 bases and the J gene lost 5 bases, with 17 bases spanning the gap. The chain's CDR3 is CASSTTSGTWETQYF. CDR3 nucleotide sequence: TGTGCCAGTAGTACCACCTCCGGGACGTGGGAGACCCAGTACTTC.